Below, 2 T cell receptor beta chains from the same sample are listed, as sequenced in a study of cytomegalovirus exposure and HLA in healthy donors. The PCR used 60 Vbeta and 13 Jbeta primers. Produced via immunoSEQ multiplex PCR; TCRdb's table is partial and in-frame only. The table has approximately 170,000 clones, around 80% seen once. Input material: PBMCs. The source of these receptors is a boy younger than 10 in good health and CMV-seronegative.

In the case of this clone: The sample has other DNA sequences that encode this CDR3 too. This sequence joins TRBV5-6 and TRBJ1-2; 9 nucleotides line up with TRBD1. Germline V gene lookup returns CDR1 SGHDT and CDR2 YYEEEE. The junction had 2 bases not matched to a gene; V was cut back by 0 bases and J by 8 bases. CDR3 length equals 13 residues. The CDR3 is CASSLDRGLGYTF. The DNA for the CDR3 is TGTGCCAGCAGCTTGGACAGGGGGCTAGGCTACACCTTC.

V usage is TRBV18 and J usage is TRBJ2-5; D may be TRBD2 (6 bases). V was cut by 4 bases and J by 5 bases, with 17 bases left in between. The CDR3 runs to 15 residues. Germline assignment: CDR1 KGHSH and CDR2 LQKENI. CDR3 in DNA: TGTGCCAGCTCACAATCGAATCCGGGGGTGGAGACCCAGTACTTC. Protein product: CASSQSNPGVETQYF. Using reference TRBV18 and TRBJ2-5 for the parts outside the CDR3, the full variable domain is NAGVMQNPRHLVRRRGQEARLRCSPMKGHSHVYWYRQLPEEGLKFMVYLQKENIIDESGMPKERFSAEFPKEGPSILRIQQVVRGDSAAYFCASSQSNPGVETQYFGPGTRLLVL.